Below are 25 T cell receptor beta chains sequenced from a single sample in a study of human T cells and chemical hapten exposure. TCRdb analysed the RACE reads with MiXCR anew, one entry per CDR3 protein. The sample contains about 140,000 distinct CDR3 sequences, about 12% of which appear only once. The time point: patch test 2, 6 weeks after DPC sensitization. Treatment: therapeutic diphenylcyclopropenone sensitization with weekly scalp DPC. The sample here was whole blood, taken in connection with sensitization to the hapten diphenylcyclopropenone (DPC). The source is a woman between 50 and 59 years old with alopecia areata. Some clones in this sample may be carry-over from other donors' samples.

Ten or more counts support this clonotype. The chain carries TRBV7-9 and TRBJ1-3; no clear D gene. The CDR3 covers 15 residues. V lost 5 bases and J 7 bases, leaving 18 bases between the germline ends. CDR1 is SEHNR and CDR2 is FQNEAQ in the germline V gene (reference sequence). The CDR3 sequence: CASSQDAGGWNTIYF. In DNA form, the CDR3 reads TGTGCCAGCAGCCAGGACGCCGGTGGTTGGAACACCATATATTTT.

This clonotype has only a few counts. The gene calls are TRBV12-3 or TRBV12-4 and TRBJ2-1; unclear D gene. V was pared by 2 bases and J by 13 bases, with 6 bases between. The CDR3 runs 10 residues. The CDR3, as DNA: TGTGCCAGCAGTTTATCCGCCCAGTTCTTC. Translating it yields CASSLSAQFF.

This chain links TRBV6-2 or TRBV6-3 with TRBJ1-1, with D possibly TRBD1 on 6 matching bases. V lost 3 bases, J lost 1 base, and 9 bases lay in between. The V gene's germline CDR1 is MNHEY and CDR2 SVGEGT. The CDR3 length is 14 residues. CDR3 DNA sequence: TGTGCCAGCAGTTATCTACAGGGGAACACTGAAGCTTTCTTT. This translates into CASSYLQGNTEAFF.

This clonotype was seen ten or more times. The chain links TRBV7-3 to TRBJ2-1, with D tentatively TRBD1 (5 bases). The germline V and J ends were trimmed by 3 bases and 0 bases, with 9 bases remaining between them. From germline, CDR1 is SGHTA and CDR2 FQGTGA. This CDR3 has 15 amino acids. The CDR3 sequence: CASSFDSSSYNEQFF. Written as DNA, the CDR3 is TGTGCCAGCAGCTTTGACAGTAGCTCCTACAATGAGCAGTTCTTC.

The V call is TRBV4-3, the J call TRBJ2-4, with 9 bases fitting TRBD2. Germline CDR1 and CDR2: LGHNA and YSLEER. Unmatched junction bases numbered 11, after V lost 4 bases and J lost 4 bases. CDR3 length equals 17 residues. This CDR3 is CASSRDLLAGSKNIQYF. CDR3 coding DNA: TGCGCCAGCAGCCGAGATTTGCTAGCGGGGTCTAAAAACATTCAGTACTTC.

This clonotype was observed a few times. This chain links TRBV7-9 with TRBJ1-5; D is unclear. The CDR3 is 12 amino acids. V gave up 6 bases and J gave up 11 bases, with 14 bases separating them. Germline lookup yields CDR1 SEHNR and CDR2 FQNEAQ (reference sequence). The CDR3 DNA is TGTGCCAGCAGTTTTACCTCTTCGGCCCAGCATTTT. The encoded protein is CASSFTSSAQHF.

This clonotype occurred a few times. The rearrangement joins TRBV7-9 to TRBJ1-5, with D unclear. The CDR3 is made up of 12 amino acids. The V and J ends lost 7 bases and 5 bases respectively, with 9 bases between them. Germline V gene data show CDR1 as SEHNR and CDR2 as FQNEAQ (reference sequence). CDR3 sequence reads: CASTHGDQPQHF. The CDR3, as DNA: TGTGCCAGCACACACGGGGATCAGCCCCAGCATTTT.

This clonotype showed up many times. The V and J genes are TRBV29-1 and TRBJ2-5; D possibly corresponds to TRBD2 (5 bases). The CDR3 totals 14 residues. Germline V lookup: CDR1 SQVTM, CDR2 ANQGSEA. V lost 4 bases and J 3 bases, leaving 15 bases between the germline ends. CDR3 residues: CSVVGGLDKETQYF. DNA of the CDR3: TGCAGCGTTGTTGGCGGACTGGATAAAGAGACCCAGTACTTC.

The chain carries TRBV4-2 and TRBJ1-4; D is ambiguous. CDR1 is LGHNA, CDR2 YNFKEQ, per germline. The CDR3 is 14 residues long. V was trimmed by 0 bases and J by 8 bases, leaving 10 bases between them. The CDR3 bases are TGTGCCAGCAGCCAAGAAAGTGGAAAGGAAAAACTGTTTTTT. Translating it yields CASSQESGKEKLFF.

This clonotype was detected a few times. The chain carries TRBV12-3 or TRBV12-4 and TRBJ2-7; perhaps D is TRBD1 or TRBD2 (5 bases each). The CDR3 extends over 12 amino acids. Trimming pared 6 bases from V and 12 bases from J, leaving 18 bases between. As DNA, the CDR3 is TGTGCCAGCAGCCTGACCGGGGCCCTAGTGTACTTC. Protein sequence: CASSLTGALVYF.

Only a few counts were recorded for this clonotype. Its ends do not fully match the called genes, so a read error is possible. The rearrangement uses TRBV20-1 and TRBJ2-1; D perhaps matches TRBD2 (5 bases). This CDR3 has 14 amino acids. Germline assignment: CDR1 DFQATT and CDR2 SNEGSKA (reference sequence). CDR3 bases: TGCAGTGTTAGAGCGGCGAGCTCCTACAATGAGCAGTTCTTC. The encoded protein is CSVRAASSYNEQFF.

This clonotype has just a few counts. This sequence joins TRBV5-1 and TRBJ2-5; D possibly corresponds to TRBD2 (6 bases). Deletions cut 4 bases from V and 5 bases from J, with 12 bases between. The germline CDR1 and CDR2 sequences are SGHRS and YFSETQ. The CDR3 has 13 residues. Written as DNA, the CDR3 is TGCGCCAGCAGCGCCCCTGGGGGGGAGACCCAGTACTTC. This encodes CASSAPGGETQYF.

This clonotype was detected only a few times. The rearrangement links TRBV12-3 or TRBV12-4 to TRBJ1-6; tentatively, D is TRBD1 (6 bases). V lost 7 bases and J 10 bases, leaving 14 bases between the germline ends. CDR3 size: 13 residues. The DNA for the CDR3 is TGTGCCAGCACTAGAGGGGGGATATCACCCCTCCACTTT. This codes for CASTRGGISPLHF.

This clonotype has just a few counts. This chain joins TRBV4-3 and TRBJ2-2; 10 positions agree with TRBD2. This CDR3 has 14 amino acids. Per the germline V gene, CDR1 is LGHNA and CDR2 is YSLEER. V shed 6 bases, J shed 6 bases, and the junction held 4 bases outside the gene matches. DNA for the CDR3: TGCGCCAGCAGTCCGAGCGGGAGGGCCGGGGAGCTGTTTTTT. This sequence encodes CASSPSGRAGELFF.

The CDR3 protein is CASSPRGGAATGELFF. The CDR3 DNA sequence: TGTGCCAGCAGCCCCAGGGGGGGGGCGGCCACCGGGGAGCTGTTTTTT. The J gene is TRBJ2-2, the V gene TRBV7-3, with D perhaps given as TRBD1 or TRBD2 (7 bases each). V was cut by 5 bases and J by 4 bases, with 17 bases left in between. Germline V gene data show CDR1 as SGHTA and CDR2 as FQGTGA. The CDR3 spans 16 residues.

Ten or more counts support this clonotype. The chain combines TRBV12-3 or TRBV12-4 with TRBJ2-6; D perhaps matches TRBD2 (5 bases). This CDR3 spans 15 amino acids. The V gene lost 2 bases and the J gene lost 2 bases, with 7 bases spanning the gap. CDR3 loop: CASSLSGTGANVLTF. CDR3 nucleotide sequence: TGTGCCAGCAGTTTATCGGGAACTGGGGCCAACGTCCTGACTTTC.

The J gene is TRBJ1-1, the V gene TRBV11-2, with D hard to call. V lost 1 base and J 5 bases, leaving 11 bases between the germline ends. Germline V gene sequence: CDR1 SGHAT, CDR2 FQNNGV. The CDR3 extends over 14 amino acids. CDR3 residues: CASSLGPLGTEAFF. CDR3 DNA sequence: TGTGCCAGCAGCTTAGGGCCCCTGGGGACTGAAGCTTTCTTT.

This clonotype has ten or more counts. The chain has TRBV7-8 and TRBJ2-6; no definite D call. This CDR3 spans 17 amino acids. V lost 6 bases to trimming and J lost 0 bases, with 15 bases between them. CDR1 SGHVS and CDR2 FQNEAQ come from the germline V gene. For the CDR3, the DNA is TGTGCCAGCAGAAAGGACCTCATAAACTCTGGGGCCAACGTCCTGACTTTC. Protein product: CASRKDLINSGANVLTF.

The table lists this clonotype with a few counts. V usage is TRBV12-3 or TRBV12-4 and J usage is TRBJ1-5; no reliable D call. Trimming removed 6 bases at V and 2 bases at J, with 8 bases between. This CDR3 comprises 13 residues. CDR3 sequence reads: CASSLFRNQPQHF. The CDR3 DNA follows: TGTGCCAGCAGCCTATTCCGCAATCAGCCCCAGCATTTT.

This clonotype appeared a few times. The chain employs TRBV29-1 and TRBJ2-1; 9 positions agree with TRBD1. Germline CDR1 reads SQVTM; CDR2 reads ANQGSEA. CDR3 size: 14 residues. Trimming cost V 7 bases and J 3 bases; bases outside gene matches: 7. CDR3 amino acids: CSGLGQGNYNEQFF. CDR3 sequence (DNA): TGCAGCGGATTGGGACAGGGAAACTACAATGAGCAGTTCTTC.

This clonotype was seen a handful of times. The chain recombines TRBV12-3 or TRBV12-4 with TRBJ2-1; 10 nucleotides agree with TRBD2. V gave up 2 bases and J gave up 9 bases; unmatched junction bases: 7. The CDR3 runs to 15 residues. CDR3: CASSLTAGGPGEQFF. CDR3 coding DNA: TGTGCCAGCAGTTTAACAGCGGGAGGGCCGGGTGAGCAGTTCTTC.

The genes are TRBV5-6 and TRBJ2-3; no firm D call. The V gene lost 3 bases and the J gene lost 0 bases, with 11 bases spanning the gap. This CDR3 comprises 15 residues. Germline assignment: CDR1 SGHDT and CDR2 YYEEEE. The CDR3 region has the DNA TGTGCCAGCAGCTATGGGGTTGTGAGCACAGATACGCAGTATTTT. Its protein is CASSYGVVSTDTQYF.

The chain uses TRBV3-1 and TRBJ2-1; D may be TRBD2 (6 bases). The V gene lost 8 bases and the J gene lost 4 bases, with 12 bases spanning the gap. The CDR3 contains 13 residues. CDR1 is LGHDT, CDR2 YNNKEL, per germline (reference sequence). The CDR3 reads CASGRLLYNEQFF. In DNA, the CDR3 is TGTGCCAGCGGGAGGCTCCTTTACAATGAGCAGTTCTTC.

There are a few counts of this clonotype. The J gene is TRBJ1-4, the V gene TRBV11-2; a possible D gene is TRBD1 (5 bases). The ends were cut back, 6 bases at V and 4 bases at J, with 15 bases in the middle. Germline lookup yields CDR1 SGHAT and CDR2 FQNNGV. The CDR3 covers 15 residues. The CDR3 nucleotides read TGTGCCAGCAGTCTCCAGGGATTTAATAATGAAAAACTGTTTTTT. This translates into CASSLQGFNNEKLFF.

This clonotype was counted a few times. The rearrangement uses TRBV12-3 or TRBV12-4 and TRBJ2-3; 15 positions agree with TRBD2. CDR3 length: 16 amino acids. V gave up 6 bases and J gave up 6 bases; unmatched junction bases: 7. CDR3 sequence reads: CASSLGTSGRKDTQYF. The CDR3 nucleotides read TGTGCCAGCAGCCTGGGGACTAGCGGGAGGAAGGATACGCAGTATTTT.